One and the same sample provided the 9 T cell receptor beta chains below, sequenced in a study of T-cell reconstitution after alpha-beta-depleted transplantation in children. TCRbeta library preparation incorporated unique molecular identifiers. TCRdb reanalysed the PCR reads using MiXCR and keeps one entry per CDR3 protein. The repertoire holds more than 150,000 distinct CDR3 sequences, with roughly 15% as singletons. This specimen consisted of PBMCs from the stem cell graft donor, obtained from the stem cell graft. Receptors originate from a human donor who donated a stem cell graft to a child with acute lymphoblastic leukemia.

This clonotype turned up a few times. The chain employs TRBV20-1 and TRBJ2-2; the D is unclear. Looked up from germline, CDR1 is DFQATT and CDR2 is SNEGSKA (reference sequence). There are 17 residues in the CDR3. The germline V and J ends were trimmed by 2 bases and 4 bases, with 20 bases remaining between them. The CDR3 spells CSARRPELRSGTGELFF. DNA for the CDR3: TGCAGTGCTAGAAGGCCGGAACTAAGGAGTGGCACCGGGGAGCTGTTTTTT.

This clonotype showed up just a few times. The genes are TRBV6-1 and TRBJ2-3, with 10 bases fitting TRBD1. The CDR3 extends over 19 amino acids. CDR1 MNHNS and CDR2 SASEGT come from the germline V gene. V was pared by 6 bases and J by 0 bases, with 15 bases of the junction left unmatched. The CDR3 bases are TGTGCCAGCAGCAAATTCCGGGACAGGGGACGTTGGAGCACAGATACGCAGTATTTT. This codes for CASSKFRDRGRWSTDTQYF.

There are many counts of this clonotype. This chain uses TRBV20-1 with TRBJ2-7; 8 nucleotides agree with TRBD1. Germline-derived CDR1 and CDR2 are DFQATT and SNEGSKA (reference sequence). Germline trimming cut 0 bases from V and 2 bases from J; bases unmatched to any gene: 6. The CDR3 consists of 15 residues. CDR3 protein: CSARDWHRGTYEQYF. The CDR3 DNA follows: TGCAGTGCTAGAGATTGGCACAGGGGGACCTACGAGCAGTACTTC.

This clonotype was recorded at least ten times. The J gene is TRBJ1-4, the V gene TRBV11-2, with 9 positions matching TRBD1. This CDR3 region has 20 residues. Per the germline V gene, CDR1 is SGHAT and CDR2 is FQNNGV. Germline trimming cut 5 bases from V and 5 bases from J; bases unmatched to any gene: 21. The CDR3 here is CASSVSLIPGRQGENEKLFF. The CDR3 DNA sequence: TGTGCCAGCAGCGTTAGTCTGATCCCCGGAAGACAGGGGGAAAATGAAAAACTGTTTTTT.

Ten or more counts support this clonotype. The chain has TRBV5-1 and TRBJ2-7; no definite D call. The CDR3 loop spans 12 amino acids. The V and J ends lost 0 bases and 5 bases respectively, with 6 bases between them. Germline V gene sequence: CDR1 SGHRS, CDR2 YFSETQ. The CDR3 here is CASSLVFDEQYF. The CDR3 DNA sequence: TGCGCCAGCAGCTTGGTATTCGACGAGCAGTACTTC.

This chain joins TRBV10-3 and TRBJ2-3; 7 nucleotides line up with TRBD1. This CDR3 has 16 residues. Germline V lookup: CDR1 ENHRY, CDR2 SYGVKD. J lost 5 bases, V lost 2 bases, and 10 bases had no gene match. For the CDR3, the DNA is TGTGCCATCAGTGAGCTACTACAGGGGCTCGAAGATACGCAGTATTTT. Translated, it gives CAISELLQGLEDTQYF.

This clonotype was seen more than once but under ten times. The rearrangement uses TRBV5-1 and TRBJ2-1; TRBD2 matches 13 bases. The CDR3 has 17 amino acids. V lost 0 bases and J lost 4; bases outside the gene matches: 4. Germline values: CDR1 SGHRS, CDR2 YFSETQ. The chain's CDR3 is CASSLGLAGGLYNEQFF. The CDR3 coding sequence is TGCGCCAGCAGCTTGGGACTAGCGGGAGGTCTTTACAATGAGCAGTTCTTC.

This clonotype was observed many times. J is TRBJ2-7 and V is TRBV5-1, with TRBD1 matching 8 bases. The trim removed 4 bases at V and 0 bases at J, leaving 3 bases unmatched. CDR1 is SGHRS and CDR2 is YFSETQ in the germline V gene. The length of the CDR3 is 14 residues. CDR3 sequence: CASSRTGPSYEQYF. DNA for the CDR3: TGCGCCAGCAGCCGGACAGGGCCCTCCTACGAGCAGTACTTC.

The chain couples TRBV4-2 to TRBJ2-7; the D gene is possibly TRBD2 (6 bases). This CDR3 region has 15 residues. V gave up 1 base and J gave up 1 base, with 11 bases separating them. Per the germline V gene, CDR1 is LGHNA and CDR2 is YNFKEQ. CDR3 residues: CASSQGAGRSYEQYF. The DNA of the CDR3 is TGTGCCAGCAGCCAAGGGGCGGGGCGGTCCTACGAGCAGTACTTC.